The rows below give T cell receptor beta chains drawn from one sample of a study of blood T cell repertoires in COVID-19. Clones were read by immunoSEQ multiplex PCR, and TCRdb kept only the in-frame ones, dropping some. The sample includes tens of thousands of clones, roughly 85% seen only once; the top ten take approximately 9.5%. Sequencing was done on a sample of peripheral blood. Every receptor here comes from a human donor with active COVID-19. The donor label of this sample is uncertain. CDR3s include the opening cysteine and the closing phenylalanine or tryptophan. A D gene is named only where the DNA matches it firmly. The listing skips clone size in some rows; elsewhere it reads once, few, many or a size class.

>TRBV7-2|-|TRBJ2-7|-
TGTGCCAGCAGCTTAGAAGGTCGCGGGAACGGTTACGAGCAGTACTTC
CASSLEGRGNGYEQYF
>TRBV11-3|TRBD2|TRBJ2-4|-
TGTGCCAGCAGCACGGGACTAGCGGGAGGAATTCAGTACTTC
CASSTGLAGGIQYF
>TRBV29-1|TRBD1|TRBJ2-7|-
TGCAGCGTGAAGGGACAGATCAACTACGAGCAGTACTTC
CSVKGQINYEQYF
>TRBV11-3|-|TRBJ2-7|medium-sized
TGTGCCAGCAGCTTACACAGCTCCTACGAGCAGTACTTC
CASSLHSSYEQYF
>TRBV6-2/TRBV6-3|-|TRBJ1-5|once
TGTGCCAGCAGTTACGGGCGGGTCAATCAGCCCCAGCATTTT
CASSYGRVNQPQHF
>TRBV2|TRBD2|TRBJ2-1|-
TGTGCCAGCGGCCGACTAGCGACTATTCATGAGCAGTTCTTC
CASGRLATIHEQFF
>TRBV10-1|TRBD1|TRBJ2-1|-
TGCGCCAGCAGTGAGGGGGACAGCTACAATGAGCAGTTCTTC
CASSEGDSYNEQFF
>TRBV4-1|-|TRBJ2-7|-
TGCGCCAGCAGCCAAGGTGACTACTACGAGCAGTACTTC
CASSQGDYYEQYF
>TRBV6-5|TRBD2|TRBJ2-7|-
TGTGCCACCCGGCGGGGGGCCTACGAGCAGTACTTC
CATRRGAYEQYF
>TRBV9|TRBD1|TRBJ2-7|-
TGTGCCAGCAGCGTAGGGGGACAGGGGATCTACGAGCAGTACTTC
CASSVGGQGIYEQYF
>TRBV15|TRBD2|TRBJ2-1|-
TGTGCCACCAGCAGAGTCGGGACTAGCGGAGAGCAGTTCTTC
CATSRVGTSGEQFF
>TRBV7-2|-|TRBJ1-6|-
TGTGCCAGCAGTTCCCAATTACATTTATCACCCCTCCACTTT
CASSSQLHLSPLHF
>TRBV5-4|TRBD2|TRBJ2-1|-
TGTGCCAGCAGCTTAAGGCTAGCGGGTATAAATGAGCAGTTCTTC
CASSLRLAGINEQFF
>TRBV9|TRBD2|TRBJ2-5|-
TGTGCCAGCAGCGCTAGCGGGCGAGAAGAGACCCAGTACTTC
CASSASGREETQYF
>TRBV5-1|-|TRBJ1-2|-
TGCGCCAGCAGCTTGGGCTCAGGGGAGAACTATGGCTACACCTTC
CASSLGSGENYGYTF
>TRBV30|TRBD1|TRBJ1-1|-
TGTGCCTGGAGGGACTACAGGGGCATCACTGAAGCTTTCTTT
CAWRDYRGITEAFF
>TRBV4-2|-|TRBJ1-1|-
TGTGCCAGCAGCCATCTTCCGGGGGGAATGAACACTGAAGCTTTCTTT
CASSHLPGGMNTEAFF
>TRBV3-1/TRBV3-2|-|TRBJ2-3|-
TGTGCCAGCAGCTTAAAAGGCCTTCGGGAGCGCACAGATACGCAGTATTTT
CASSLKGLRERTDTQYF
>TRBV5-1|TRBD1|TRBJ2-7|-
TGCGCCAGCAGCGGGACAGGAGTGTACGAGCAGTACTTC
CASSGTGVYEQYF
>TRBV5-1|TRBD1|TRBJ1-2|-
TGCGCCAGCAGCGAAGTTTCAGGGGGAGGCTACACCTTC
CASSEVSGGGYTF
>TRBV7-8|TRBD1|TRBJ1-5|few
TGTGCCAGCAGCTTAGAGGACAGGGGGCTTGGAATGTATCAGCCCCAGCATTTT
CASSLEDRGLGMYQPQHF
>TRBV25-1|TRBD1|TRBJ2-3|-
TGTGCCAGCAGTGATTTAGGGACAGCTGATACGCAGTATTTT
CASSDLGTADTQYF
>TRBV5-3|TRBD2|TRBJ2-7|-
TGTGCCAGAAGCTTGGAGCGGGGGACTCCTCTCCAAGTCGTCTACGAGCAGTACTTC
CARSLERGTPLQVVYEQYF
>TRBV12-5|TRBD1|TRBJ1-2|few
TGTGCTAGTGATAGGACAGGGTCTAACTATGGCTACACCTTC
CASDRTGSNYGYTF
>TRBV29-1|TRBD2|TRBJ2-3|-
TGCAGCGTTGGCGGGAGGAGTCTCACAGATACGCAGTATTTT
CSVGGRSLTDTQYF
>TRBV2|TRBD1|TRBJ1-5|-
TGTGCCAGCTCCCGAGTCTCACAGGGGTATCAGCCCCAGCATTTT
CASSRVSQGYQPQHF
>TRBV7-9|-|TRBJ2-1|-
TGTGCCAGCAGCTTCGGTGTAAGTATGAATGAGCAGTTCTTC
CASSFGVSMNEQFF
>TRBV5-6|-|TRBJ1-1|once
TGTGCCAGCAGCTTCGGGATGGCTGAAGCTTTCTTT
CASSFGMAEAFF
>TRBV7-3|-|TRBJ2-7|-
TGTGCCAGCAGCCCACAGGGTCCGGTGCTCTACGAGCAGTACTTC
CASSPQGPVLYEQYF
>TRBV19|-|TRBJ1-5|-
TGTGCCAGTAGTCCTTATAGGACAGCTTATAGCAATCAGCCCCAGCATTTT
CASSPYRTAYSNQPQHF
>TRBV2|TRBD1|TRBJ2-2|-
TGTGCCAGCAGTCCCCGACAGGGATCCGGGGAGCTGTTTTTT
CASSPRQGSGELFF
>TRBV15|TRBD2|TRBJ2-2|-
TGTGCCACCAGCAGAACTAGCGGGAGGGTGGAGCTGTTTTTT
CATSRTSGRVELFF
>TRBV9|-|TRBJ1-2|-
TGTGCCAGCAGCGTCAGGGTGGACTATGGCTACACCTTC
CASSVRVDYGYTF
>TRBV15|-|TRBJ1-4|-
TGTGCCACCAGCAGAGATTTAAGCGCCGGGAATTCTGAAAAACTGTTTTTT
CATSRDLSAGNSEKLFF
>TRBV7-2|-|TRBJ1-1|-
TGTGCCAGCAGCTTAACGACAGAGAACACTGAAGCTTTCTTT
CASSLTTENTEAFF
>TRBV10-3|TRBD1|TRBJ1-5|-
TGTGCCATCAGGACAGGGCAGGATCAGCCCCAGCATTTT
CAIRTGQDQPQHF
>TRBV11-1|-|TRBJ1-3|-
TGTGCCAGCAGCTTGAGACACTCTGGAAACACCATATATTTT
CASSLRHSGNTIYF
>TRBV19|TRBD2|TRBJ2-7|-
TGTGCCAGTAGTAAGACTAGCGGGAGTTACGAGCAGTACTTC
CASSKTSGSYEQYF
>TRBV2|-|TRBJ2-4|-
TGTGCCAGCATCGGTCTGGTGAAAAACATTCAGTACTTC
CASIGLVKNIQYF
>TRBV3-1/TRBV3-2|TRBD1|TRBJ1-5|-
TGTGCCAGCAGCCAAGGGACAGGGGGCAATCAGCCCCAGCATTTT
CASSQGTGGNQPQHF
>TRBV14|TRBD2|TRBJ2-2|-
TGTGCCAGCAGTGAACTAGCGGGAGATCGACTGTTTTTT
CASSELAGDRLFF
>TRBV28|-|TRBJ1-5|once
TGTGCCAGCAGTTTGTTACAGGGCAATCAGCCCCAGCATTTT
CASSLLQGNQPQHF